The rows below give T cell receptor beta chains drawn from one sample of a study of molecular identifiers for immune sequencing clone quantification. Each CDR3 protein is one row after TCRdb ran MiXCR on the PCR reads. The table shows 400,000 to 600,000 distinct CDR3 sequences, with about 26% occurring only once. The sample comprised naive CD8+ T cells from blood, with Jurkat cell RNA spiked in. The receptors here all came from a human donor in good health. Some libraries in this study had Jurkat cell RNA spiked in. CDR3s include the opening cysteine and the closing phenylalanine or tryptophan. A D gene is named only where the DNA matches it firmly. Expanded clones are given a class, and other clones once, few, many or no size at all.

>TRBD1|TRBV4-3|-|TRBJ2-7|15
TGCGCCAGCAGGCTAGACAGGGACCTTGTGTACGAGCAGTACTTC
CASRLDRDLVYEQYF
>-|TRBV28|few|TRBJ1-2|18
TGTGCCAGCAGTTCGAACAGTCTCCGGGTTGCACCTAACTATGGCTACACCTTC
CASSSNSLRVAPNYGYTF
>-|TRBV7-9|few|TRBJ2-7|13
TGTGCCAGCAGCATGGGCCGAAACTACGAGCAGTACTTC
CASSMGRNYEQYF
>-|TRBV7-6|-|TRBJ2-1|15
TGTGCCAGCAGCTCGAGGCTGAGCTCCTACAATGAGCAGTTCTTC
CASSSRLSSYNEQFF
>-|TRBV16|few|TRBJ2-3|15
TGTGCCAGCAGCCAATCACGACAGTTACTAGATACGCAGTATTTT
CASSQSRQLLDTQYF
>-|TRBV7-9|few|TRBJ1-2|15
TGTGCCAGCAGCCCCCCCTTTTTCCCGGCGGATGGCTACACCTTC
CASSPPFFPADGYTF
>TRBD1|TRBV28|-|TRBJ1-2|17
TGTGCCAGCAGTTTCGGTCACATTCCGGGACAGACCTATGGCTACACCTTC
CASSFGHIPGQTYGYTF
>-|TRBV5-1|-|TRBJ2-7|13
TGCGCCAGCGGCGGGACCCCCGCCGACGAGCAGTACTTC
CASGGTPADEQYF
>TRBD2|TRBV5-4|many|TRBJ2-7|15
TGTGCCAGCAGCTTGGTTGCGGGAGTAGCGGCCGAGCAGTACTTC
CASSLVAGVAAEQYF
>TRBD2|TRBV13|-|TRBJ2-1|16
TGTGCCAGCAGCCAGACGGGACTAGCGAGCTACAATGAGCAGTTCTTC
CASSQTGLASYNEQFF
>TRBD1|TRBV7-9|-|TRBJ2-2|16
TGTGCCAGCAGCCAGCCGGGACAGGGCAACACCGGGGAGCTGTTTTTT
CASSQPGQGNTGELFF
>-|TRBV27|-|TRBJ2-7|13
TGTGCCAGCAGGAACGTTATGAGCTACGAGCAGTACTTC
CASRNVMSYEQYF
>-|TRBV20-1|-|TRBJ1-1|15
TGCAGTGCTAGAGAGGCTACAGGGCTGAACACTGAAGCTTTCTTT
CSAREATGLNTEAFF
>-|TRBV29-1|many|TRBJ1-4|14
TGCAGCGTTGAACCCCAGGGTCCTAATGAAAAACTGTTTTTT
CSVEPQGPNEKLFF
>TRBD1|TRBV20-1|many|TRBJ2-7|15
TGCAGTGCATCCGGGGAAAGGGGACAGAGTGACGAGCAGTACTTC
CSASGERGQSDEQYF
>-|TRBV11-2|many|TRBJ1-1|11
TGTGCCAGCAGCTTACTTGCTGAAGCTTTCTTT
CASSLLAEAFF
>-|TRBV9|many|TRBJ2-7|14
TGTGCCAGCAGCGTAGGCGGCTCGAACTACGAGCAGTACTTC
CASSVGGSNYEQYF
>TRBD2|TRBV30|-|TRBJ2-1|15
TGTGCCTGGAGTAGCCTAGCGGGAGTCGTAGATGAGCAGTTCTTC
CAWSSLAGVVDEQFF
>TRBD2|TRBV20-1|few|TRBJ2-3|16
TGCAGTGCTAGACCCCGGGCTAGCGGGAGTGCAGATACGCAGTATTTT
CSARPRASGSADTQYF
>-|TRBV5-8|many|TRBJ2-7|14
TGTGCCAGCAGCCTGGGACCGAACTCCTACGAGCAGTACTTC
CASSLGPNSYEQYF
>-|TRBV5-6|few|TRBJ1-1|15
TGTGCCAGCTATGCAGGGAGTTTCGGTATCGCTGAAGCTTTCTTT
CASYAGSFGIAEAFF
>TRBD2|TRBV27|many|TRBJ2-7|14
TGTGCCAGCGGCCCGGGACTAGCGGCCTACGAGCAGTACTTC
CASGPGLAAYEQYF
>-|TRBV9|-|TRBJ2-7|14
TGTGCCAGCAGCGGAGGGGAGAGCTCCTACGAGCAGTACTTC
CASSGGESSYEQYF
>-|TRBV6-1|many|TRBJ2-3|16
TGTGCCAGCAGTGGGGCATACAGTGGGGACCCAGATACGCAGTATTTT
CASSGAYSGDPDTQYF
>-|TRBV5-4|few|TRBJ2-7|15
TGTGCCAGCAGCTTGTGGGGGCAGGGAGGCATCGAGCAGTACTTC
CASSLWGQGGIEQYF
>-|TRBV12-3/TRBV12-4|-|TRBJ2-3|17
TGTGCCAGCAGTTTAAGGGTTCGGGTGGGCGGCCCAGATACGCAGTATTTT
CASSLRVRVGGPDTQYF
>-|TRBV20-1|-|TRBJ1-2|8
TGCAACCCTTATGGCTACACCTTC
CNPYGYTF
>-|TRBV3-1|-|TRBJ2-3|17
TGTGCCAGCAAAGGGGACAACCTAGTTCGGTCCGCAGATACGCAGTATTTT
CASKGDNLVRSADTQYF
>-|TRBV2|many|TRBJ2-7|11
TGTGCCACCTACCGAAGCTACGAGCAGTACTTC
CATYRSYEQYF
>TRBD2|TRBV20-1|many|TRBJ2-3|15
TGCAGTGCTAGAGATCCGGGGGGACTCACAGATACGCAGTATTTT
CSARDPGGLTDTQYF
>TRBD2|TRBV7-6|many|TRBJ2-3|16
TGTGCCAGCAGCCTTCTAGCGGGCCCTAGCACAGATACGCAGTATTTT
CASSLLAGPSTDTQYF
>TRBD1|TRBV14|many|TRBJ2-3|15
TGTGCCAGCAGCCGGGGACAGGGGCTCGCAGATACGCAGTATTTT
CASSRGQGLADTQYF
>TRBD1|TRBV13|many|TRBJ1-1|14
TGTGCCAGCAGCAAGGGACAGACGAACACTGAAGCTTTCTTT
CASSKGQTNTEAFF
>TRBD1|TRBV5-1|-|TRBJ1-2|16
TGCGCCAGCAGCTATTCCGGGACAGGTACAGACTATGGCTACACCTTC
CASSYSGTGTDYGYTF
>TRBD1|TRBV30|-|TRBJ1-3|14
TGTGCCTGGAGGGGACAGAGCTCTGGAAACACCATATATTTT
CAWRGQSSGNTIYF
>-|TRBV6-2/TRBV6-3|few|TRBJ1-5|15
TGTGCCAGCAGTTACTCCGGGGCATCGCATCAGCCCCAGCATTTT
CASSYSGASHQPQHF
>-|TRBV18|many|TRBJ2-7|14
TGTGCCAGCTCACCCGAAGGAAGAACCTACGAGCAGTACTTC
CASSPEGRTYEQYF
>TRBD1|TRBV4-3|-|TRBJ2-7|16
TGCGCCAGCAGCCAAGACCGGACAGGGGAATCCTACGAGCAGTACTTC
CASSQDRTGESYEQYF
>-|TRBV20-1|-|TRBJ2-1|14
TGCAGTGCTAGAGATAGGGGGGGTGTAGATGAGCAGTTCTTC
CSARDRGGVDEQFF
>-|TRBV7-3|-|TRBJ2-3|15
TGTGCCAGCAGCATGACGACCGGGACATCTCATACGCAGTATTTT
CASSMTTGTSHTQYF
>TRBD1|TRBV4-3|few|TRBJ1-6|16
TGCGCCAGCAGCCAAGTTTACAGGGGGGAGTTTTCACCCCTCCACTTT
CASSQVYRGEFSPLHF
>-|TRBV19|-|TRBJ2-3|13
TGTGCCAGTAGTATCTGGGATTTAGATACGCAGTATTTT
CASSIWDLDTQYF
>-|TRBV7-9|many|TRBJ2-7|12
TGTGCCAGCAGCTCCGCCCTTAACGAGCAGTACTTC
CASSSALNEQYF